The TCR beta chain described here comes from a study of CD8 T cells in Susac syndrome. Germline values: CDR1 MNHEY, CDR2 SVGEGT. After removal of 1 base from V and 6 bases from J, the junction contained 7 bases not matched to a gene. CDR3 length: 15 residues. An input of about 0.45 to 1 ug of RNA was subjected to reverse transcription using random hexamers. Amplification of TCR beta CDR3 used immunoSEQ multiplex PCR across 54 Vbeta and 13 Jbeta. TCRdb ran MiXCR on the immunoSEQ multiplex PCR reads and lists one entry per CDR3 protein. Altogether about 170,000 distinct CDR3 sequences are present, 95% to 96% being singletons, with the ten largest covering 0.095% to 0.15%. This clonotype came up a few times.

This TCR came from a human donor with Susac syndrome. Sequenced input: CD4+ T cells from PBMCs. This sequence joins TRBV6-2 or TRBV6-3 and TRBJ2-7; TRBD1 agrees at 9 bases. This CDR3 is CASSYFGTGTIEQYF. In DNA, the CDR3 is TGTGCCAGCAGTTACTTCGGGACAGGGACTATCGAGCAGTACTTC.